This T cell receptor (beta chain) was captured in a study of CD8+ T cells in alopecia areata. V lost 2 bases and J lost 0, with 6 bases in between. The germline V gene has CDR1 LGHNA and CDR2 YSLEER. The CDR3 is made up of 14 amino acids. In this sample, this clone turned up a few times. Its specificity is not known. Following RNA extraction, reverse transcription yielded cDNA that acted as the sequencing template. Produced via immunoSEQ multiplex PCR; TCRdb's table is partial and in-frame only. The sample contains 190,000 or so clones, more than 55% of which appear only once. The treatment was: oral pan-JAK inhibitor, 5-10 mg twice daily. Study-level results: Clonality in lesional scalp, especially alopecia totalis/universalis, exceeded that of normal scalp.

The chain recombines TRBV4-3 with TRBJ2-3; D gene uncertain. This TCR derives from a human donor with alopecia areata. Specimen: CD4+ T cells sorted from blood, collected at week 4, from a patient treated with tofacitinib. The CDR3 is CASSQNPSTDTQYF. Here the CDR3 DNA reads TGCGCCAGCAGCCAAAACCCTAGCACAGATACGCAGTATTTT.